The rows below give T cell receptor beta chains drawn from one sample of a study of control samples from healthy donors and cancer patients. Sequencing was performed with immunoSEQ multiplex PCR; in TCRdb, only in-frame clones are kept and a portion is missing. The table includes fewer than 200,000 clones, about 86% detected once. The sequencing sample was made of blood. The receptors originated from a woman in her 30s in good health. CDR3s include the opening cysteine and the closing phenylalanine or tryptophan. D genes are given only for firm matches. Size is stated for part of the rows, as once, few or many counts, or as a class when the clone is expanded.

clone size	V gene	J gene	D gene	CDR3 DNA	CDR3 protein
-	TRBV3-1/TRBV3-2	TRBJ2-2	-	TGTGCCAGCAGCTCTCCCCAGAACACCGGGGAGCTGTTTTTT	CASSSPQNTGELFF
-	TRBV25-1	TRBJ2-7	-	TGTGCCAGCAGCCCCCTTGGTGCGCGGGACCACGAGCAGTACTTC	CASSPLGARDHEQYF
-	TRBV28	TRBJ1-2	-	TGTGCCAGCAGTCCCTTACAGGGCATCCTGATCTTC	CASSPLQGILIF
-	TRBV4-1	TRBJ2-6	-	TGCGCCGGGGCGACAGTTGACTCTGGGGCCAACGTCCTGACTTTC	CAGATVDSGANVLTF
-	TRBV6-2/TRBV6-3	TRBJ2-1	-	TGTGCCAGCAGTTACTCGGGCATCAACAATGAGCAGTTCTTC	CASSYSGINNEQFF
-	TRBV7-2	TRBJ1-2	-	TGTGCCAGCAGCTTAGGGTCAGGTTACCTATATGGCTACACCTTC	CASSLGSGYLYGYTF
-	TRBV24-1	TRBJ2-7	-	TGTGCCACCGGGGACGCCTACGAGCAATACTTC	CATGDAYEQYF
-	TRBV19	TRBJ2-1	-	TGTGCCAGTAGTATCGGCAGGGGGGGGAGTGAGCAGTTCTTC	CASSIGRGGSEQFF
-	TRBV5-6	TRBJ2-3	TRBD2	TGTGCCAGTAAACTAGCGGGAGAGGGAGATACGCAGTATTTT	CASKLAGEGDTQYF
-	TRBV6-5	TRBJ1-4	-	TGTGCCAGCACTAGCGGGGGCGGACGTGAAAAACTGTTTTTT	CASTSGGGREKLFF
-	TRBV6-6	TRBJ2-7	-	TGTGCCAGCGTTACGACAGGTGACGAGCAGTACTTC	CASVTTGDEQYF
-	TRBV28	TRBJ1-1	-	TGTGCCAGCAGGGGTATGGGGGAGAACACTGAAGCTTTCTTT	CASRGMGENTEAFF
-	TRBV5-1	TRBJ2-2	-	TGCGCCAGCAGCTTGGGGGGCACTTCCGGGGAGCTGTTTTTT	CASSLGGTSGELFF
-	TRBV28	TRBJ2-3	-	TGTGCCAGCAGTAACCGGGGGACAGGCACAGATACGCAGTATTTT	CASSNRGTGTDTQYF
once	TRBV6-4	TRBJ1-1	-	TGTGCCAGCAGGAGAAGGGGAGGGGACTTTGAAGCTTTCTTT	CASRRRGGDFEAFF
-	TRBV7-9	TRBJ1-4	TRBD1	TGTGCCAGCAGCCGGACAGGGGGAAACGAAAAACTGTTTTTT	CASSRTGGNEKLFF
-	TRBV7-2	TRBJ1-1	-	TGTGCCAGCAGCTTAAAAGGGGTGGCTAGCCTACTTGGCTTT	CASSLKGVASLLGF
-	TRBV30	TRBJ1-6	-	TGTGCCTGGAGGGGAAGGACCCTTAATTCACCCCTCCACTTT	CAWRGRTLNSPLHF
-	TRBV3-1/TRBV3-2	TRBJ1-6	-	TGTGCCAGCAGCCGAAACAGGAACTCACCCCTCCACTTT	CASSRNRNSPLHF
few	TRBV5-4	TRBJ2-7	TRBD1	TGTGCCAGCAGCTTGGGAAGAGGGGGCGCGGGTGAGCAGTACTTC	CASSLGRGGAGEQYF
-	TRBV5-4	TRBJ1-3	TRBD1	TGTGCCAGCAGCCCGGGACAGGGGGACCTCTCTGGAAACACCATATATTTT	CASSPGQGDLSGNTIYF
-	TRBV18	TRBJ1-2	TRBD1	TGTGCCAGCTCCCCAGACAGGGGATACTATGGCTACACCTTC	CASSPDRGYYGYTF
-	TRBV18	TRBJ1-2	-	TGTGCCAGCTCACCTGACAGCCGCGCTAACTATGGCTACACCTTC	CASSPDSRANYGYTF
-	TRBV7-9	TRBJ1-1	-	TGTGCCAGCAGCTTAACCCAGAGGGACACTGAAGCTTTCTTT	CASSLTQRDTEAFF
-	TRBV20-1	TRBJ1-1	-	TGCAGTGCTAGTAGCGGGATGCATGGGTCCCCTGAAGCTTTCTTT	CSASSGMHGSPEAFF
-	TRBV24-1	TRBJ2-7	-	TGTGCCACCAATGGGGGTACATCCTACGAGCAGTACTTC	CATNGGTSYEQYF
-	TRBV7-8	TRBJ1-1	-	TGTGCCAGCAGCAATAAGGGAACTGAAGCTTTCTTT	CASSNKGTEAFF
-	TRBV29-1	TRBJ2-7	-	TGCAGCGTTTTCCCGGCTGCGGGGCCCAACTGGGGTCCCTACGAGCAGTACTTC	CSVFPAAGPNWGPYEQYF
-	TRBV4-1	TRBJ2-3	-	TGCGCCAGCAGCCTGGCTTCAGATACGCAGTATTTT	CASSLASDTQYF
-	TRBV3-1/TRBV3-2	TRBJ2-1	TRBD2	TGTGCCAGCAGCCACGCCCCTAGCGGTTTCTACAATGAGCAGTTCTTC	CASSHAPSGFYNEQFF
-	TRBV23-1	TRBJ1-5	TRBD1	TGCGCCAGCTCGGGGACAGTCAGCAATCAGCCCCAGCATTTT	CASSGTVSNQPQHF
once	TRBV7-9	TRBJ1-4	-	TGTGCCAGCAGCAATGAGGTCGGGGTAGGGAGGAAAAAACTGTTTTTT	CASSNEVGVGRKKLFF
-	TRBV5-1	TRBJ2-1	-	TGCGCCAGCAGCCTACTGCAAACTAGGCCCCACAATGAGCAGTTCTTC	CASSLLQTRPHNEQFF
-	TRBV2	TRBJ1-1	TRBD1	TGTGCCAGCAGTGGGAGACTGGACAGGATGAACACTGAAGCTTTCTTT	CASSGRLDRMNTEAFF
-	TRBV12-3/TRBV12-4	TRBJ1-5	-	TGTGCCAGCAGCCCCGGACAGAATCAGCCCCAGCATTTT	CASSPGQNQPQHF
-	TRBV4-2	TRBJ1-6	TRBD1	TGTGCCAGCAGCCAAGGGGACAGCTATAATTCACCCCTCCACTTT	CASSQGDSYNSPLHF
-	TRBV11-2	TRBJ2-1	-	TGTGCCAGCAGCCGGGGGTACAATGAGCAGTTCTTC	CASSRGYNEQFF
-	TRBV3-1/TRBV3-2	TRBJ1-6	-	TGTGCCAGCAGCGCATATTTTCCCATTTCATACATACATCATAATTCACCCCTCCACTTT	CASSAYFPISYIHHNSPLHF
-	TRBV27	TRBJ1-2	-	TGTGCCAGCAGTCCAGGACTTGGTAATGGCTACACCTTC	CASSPGLGNGYTF
few	TRBV2	TRBJ2-3	TRBD2	TGTGCCAGCAGAGCTAGCGGGGGGGTCGATACGCAGTATTTT	CASRASGGVDTQYF
-	TRBV5-6	TRBJ1-2	TRBD1	TGTGCCAGCATCTACGGGACAGGGATGTTTAATGGCTACACCTTC	CASIYGTGMFNGYTF
-	TRBV10-1	TRBJ1-6	TRBD1	TGCGCCAGTCATCCCTACAGGGGTGGGAATTCACCCCTCCACTTT	CASHPYRGGNSPLHF
-	TRBV2	TRBJ2-3	-	TGTGCCAGCAAGGTGGCGGCGGATACGCAGTATTTT	CASKVAADTQYF
few	TRBV2	TRBJ2-1	TRBD2	TGTGCCAGCAGGACTAGCGGCAATGAGCAGTTCTTC	CASRTSGNEQFF
-	TRBV9	TRBJ2-5	TRBD2	TGTGCCAGCACCACGAGCGGGGGGTCAGAGACCCAGTACTTC	CASTTSGGSETQYF
once	TRBV7-2	TRBJ2-5	-	TGTGCCAGCAGCAGGTACCAAGAGACCCAGTACTTC	CASSRYQETQYF
-	TRBV19	TRBJ1-5	-	TGTGCCAGTAGTATACGTTTAGGGCTGAGCAATCAGCCCCAGCATTTT	CASSIRLGLSNQPQHF
-	TRBV5-4	TRBJ2-2	TRBD2	TGTGCCAGCAGCTCACACACGGGCGGGGGAACGAACACCGGGGAGCTGTTTTTT	CASSSHTGGGTNTGELFF
-	TRBV25-1	TRBJ2-5	-	TGTGCCAGCAGGTGGGGGTACCAAGAGACCCAGTACTTC	CASRWGYQETQYF
-	TRBV7-2	TRBJ1-5	-	TGTGCCAGCAGCTTAGTAGGGCAGGGCCTAGGGCCCCAGCATTTT	CASSLVGQGLGPQHF
-	TRBV28	TRBJ1-2	-	TGTGCCAGCAGTTCGACAGGTACCTATGGCTACACCTTC	CASSSTGTYGYTF
-	TRBV7-2	TRBJ2-5	TRBD2	TGTGCCAGCAGCTTATCAGCGGGGTTGGGGGAGACCCAGTACTTC	CASSLSAGLGETQYF
-	TRBV5-6	TRBJ2-7	-	TGTGCCAGCAGCTTGAGCCTGGGCGAGGGAAGGGACGAGCAGTACTTC	CASSLSLGEGRDEQYF